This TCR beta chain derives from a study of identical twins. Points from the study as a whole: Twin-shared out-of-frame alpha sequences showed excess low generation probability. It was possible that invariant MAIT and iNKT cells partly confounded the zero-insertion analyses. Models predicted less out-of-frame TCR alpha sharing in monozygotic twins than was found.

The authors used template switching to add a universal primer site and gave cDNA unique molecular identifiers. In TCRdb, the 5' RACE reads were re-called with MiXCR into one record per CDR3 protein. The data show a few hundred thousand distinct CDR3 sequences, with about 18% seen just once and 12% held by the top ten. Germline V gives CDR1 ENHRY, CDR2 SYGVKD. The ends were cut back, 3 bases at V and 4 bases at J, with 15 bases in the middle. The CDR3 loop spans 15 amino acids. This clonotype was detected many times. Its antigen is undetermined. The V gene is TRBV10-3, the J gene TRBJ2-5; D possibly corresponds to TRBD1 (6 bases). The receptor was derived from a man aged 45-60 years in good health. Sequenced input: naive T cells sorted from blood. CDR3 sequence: CAISEIRGGGETQYF. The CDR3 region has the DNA TGTGCCATCAGTGAAATCAGGGGCGGTGGAGAGACCCAGTACTTC.